This T cell receptor (beta chain) comes out of a study of metastatic and nonmetastatic thyroid tumors. With MiXCR, TCRdb reprocessed the PCR reads. The sample lists about 82,000 clones, approximately 12% occurring once. The CDR3 is 13 amino acids. In germline, CDR1 is DFQATT, CDR2 SNEGSKA (reference sequence). Trimming removed 8 bases from V and 4 bases from J; junction bases left unmatched: 5. Each patient came to thyroid surgery without any prior treatment (of any kind). This clone has a count of ten or more. Sequencing was performed on tumor tissue. The receptor comes from a female donor with papillary thyroid cancer or a benign thyroid nodule (not recorded which). Some clones in this sample may be carry-over from other donors' samples. This chain joins TRBV20-1 and TRBJ2-1, with TRBD2 matching over 10 bases. DNA for the CDR3: TGCAGTCGAGCGGGAGGGGTGTACAATGAGCAGTTCTTC. Protein sequence: CSRAGGVYNEQFF.